This record looks at one T cell receptor (beta chain) sequence and its context. Its antigen is as yet unknown. The CDR3 consists of 17 residues. V trimming: 5 bases; J trimming: 2 bases; junction bases outside the gene matches: 9. The germline V gene encodes CDR1 SGHTA and CDR2 FQGTGA. PCR amplification relied on 60 Vbeta primers (plus 13 Jbeta primers). Clones were sequenced by immunoSEQ multiplex PCR, and TCRdb holds only the in-frame ones, with some missing. The sample holds about 140,000 clones, more than 70% seen once. These data originate in a study of cytomegalovirus exposure and HLA in healthy donors. Study-wide points: Earlier analysis yielded a pattern in which most TCR beta V segments were productive about 90% or about 30% of the time.

This sequence joins TRBV7-3 and TRBJ1-2; 12 bases match TRBD1. Sample: PBMCs. The source is a man aged 40-49 years in good health and CMV-seronegative. The CDR3 region is CASSPTGTGGANYGYTF. CDR3 bases: TGTGCCAGCAGCCCGACGGGGACAGGGGGCGCAAACTATGGCTACACCTTC.